The T cell receptor (beta chain) under discussion was sequenced for a study of blood T cell repertoires in COVID-19. Background on the study: Whether acute or convalescent, the COVID-19 samples came from the United States, Italy and Spain.

Germline loops: CDR1 LGHDT, CDR2 YNNKEL (reference sequence). The V end lost 0 bases, the J end lost 1 base, and 21 bases lay between the germline ends. The CDR3 is 19 residues long. Some clones are missing from TCRdb's copy, which holds only in-frame ones; the method was immunoSEQ multiplex PCR. The sample yields about 500,000 clones, approximately 86% seen once. The rearrangement uses TRBV3-1 (or the pseudogene TRBV3-2) and TRBJ1-2, with D maybe TRBD1 (6 bases). Sequenced sample: PBMCs or T cells enriched from blood (not recorded which). This TCR was sampled from a woman aged 18-29 years who had recovered from COVID-19. The CDR3 bases are TGTGCCAGCAGCCAAGATCGGGGGACACCGGGAGGAAGTAACTATGGCTACACCTTC. It encodes CASSQDRGTPGGSNYGYTF.